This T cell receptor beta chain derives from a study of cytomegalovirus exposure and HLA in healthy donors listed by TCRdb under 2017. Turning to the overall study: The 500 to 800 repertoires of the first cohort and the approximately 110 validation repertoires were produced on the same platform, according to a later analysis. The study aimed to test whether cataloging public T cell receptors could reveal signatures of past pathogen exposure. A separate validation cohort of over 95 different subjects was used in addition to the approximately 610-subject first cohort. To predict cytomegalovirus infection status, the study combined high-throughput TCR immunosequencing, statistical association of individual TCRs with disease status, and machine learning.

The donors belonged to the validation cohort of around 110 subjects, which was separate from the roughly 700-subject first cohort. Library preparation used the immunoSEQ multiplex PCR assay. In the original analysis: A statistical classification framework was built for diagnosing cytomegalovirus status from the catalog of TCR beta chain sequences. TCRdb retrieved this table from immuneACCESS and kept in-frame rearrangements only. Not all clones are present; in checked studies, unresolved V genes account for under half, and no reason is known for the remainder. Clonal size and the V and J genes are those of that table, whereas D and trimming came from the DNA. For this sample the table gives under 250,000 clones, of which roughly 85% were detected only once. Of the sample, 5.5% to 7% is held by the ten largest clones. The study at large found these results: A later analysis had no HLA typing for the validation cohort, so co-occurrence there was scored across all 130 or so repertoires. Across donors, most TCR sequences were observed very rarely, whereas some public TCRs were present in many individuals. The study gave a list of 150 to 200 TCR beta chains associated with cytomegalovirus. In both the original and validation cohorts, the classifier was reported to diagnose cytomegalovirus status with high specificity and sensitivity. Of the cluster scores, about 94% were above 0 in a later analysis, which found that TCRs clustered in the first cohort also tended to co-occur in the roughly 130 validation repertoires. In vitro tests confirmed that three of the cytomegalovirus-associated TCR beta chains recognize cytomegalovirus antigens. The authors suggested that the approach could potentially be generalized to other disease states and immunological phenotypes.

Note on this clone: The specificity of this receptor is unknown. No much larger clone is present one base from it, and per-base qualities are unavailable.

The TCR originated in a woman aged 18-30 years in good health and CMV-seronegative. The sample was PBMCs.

This receptor has the CDR3 CASKRAGGWADTQYF. The DNA is as follows: TGTGCCAGCAAGAGAGCGGGAGGGTGGGCAGATACGCAGTATTTT. This chain joins TRBV6-5 to TRBJ2-3; 10 of the junction bases match TRBD2. Reading the germline V gene gives CDR1 MNHEY and CDR2 SVGAGI. V is trimmed back by 7 bases and J by 4 bases, and the junction contains 8 bases that no gene match accounts for. CDR3 length: 15 amino acids, cysteine to phenylalanine. The retained sequence is limited to the CDR3, 45 bases, with the frame set at the first base.